One sample yielded the 15 T cell receptor beta chains listed below, sequenced in a study of T cell responses to AZD1222 COVID-19 vaccine. Produced via immunoSEQ multiplex PCR; TCRdb's table is partial and in-frame only. The sample consists of 40,000 to 55,000 clones, approximately 86% of them appearing once. The material was peripheral blood, obtained 28 days after the second AZD1222 dose. These receptors originate from an adult who received the AZD1222 COVID-19 vaccine.

This chain links TRBV11-2 with TRBJ2-2; 8 nucleotides agree with TRBD2. Germline V lookup: CDR1 SGHAT, CDR2 FQNNGV. The ends lost 4 bases at V and 5 bases at J; junction bases unmatched: 12. The CDR3 extends over 17 amino acids. The CDR3, as DNA: TGTGCCAGCAGCTCTTTTAGCGGGACGGGAACAACCGGGGAGCTGTTTTTT. It translates to CASSSFSGTGTTGELFF.

The chain links TRBV3-1 (or the pseudogene TRBV3-2) to TRBJ1-3, with D unclear. Germline assignment: CDR1 LGHDT and CDR2 YNNKEL (reference sequence). V shed 0 bases and J shed 0 bases, with 6 bases lying between them. The CDR3 runs 15 residues. The CDR3 sequence: CASSQETFSGNTIYF. DNA for the CDR3: TGTGCCAGCAGCCAAGAAACCTTCTCTGGAAACACCATATATTTT.

V and J are TRBV29-1 and TRBJ2-3; TRBD1 matches at 7 bases. The CDR3 loop spans 13 amino acids. Germline V lookup: CDR1 SQVTM, CDR2 ANQGSEA. V gave up 4 bases and J gave up 2 bases; unmatched junction bases: 3. This CDR3 reads CSVAGGPTDTQYF. The CDR3 bases are TGCAGCGTTGCAGGGGGTCCCACAGATACGCAGTATTTT.

The rearrangement joins TRBV6-5 to TRBJ1-6; no clear D gene. The CDR3 covers 16 residues. Germline CDR1 reads MNHEY; CDR2 reads SVGAGI. Between the trimmed V and J ends, which lost 3 bases and 3 bases, there was a span of 12 bases. CDR3 loop: CASSYGIGFYNSPLHF. The CDR3 coding sequence is TGTGCCAGCAGTTATGGGATCGGGTTCTATAATTCACCCCTCCACTTT.

This clone was observed a handful of times. The chain links TRBV5-1 to TRBJ2-7; tentative D call: TRBD1 (5 bases). CDR3 length equals 15 residues. In germline, CDR1 is SGHRS, CDR2 YFSETQ. V was trimmed by 3 bases and J by 0 bases, leaving 13 bases between them. The CDR3 spells CASSSGYGASYEQYF. Written as DNA, the CDR3 is TGCGCCAGCAGCTCTGGATATGGGGCCTCCTACGAGCAGTACTTC.

This rearrangement joins TRBV9 to TRBJ2-3; D remains unclear. This CDR3 is built from 14 residues. The germline V gene encodes CDR1 SGDLS and CDR2 YYNGEE. V was clipped by 0 bases and J by 2 bases, with 7 bases between them. CDR3 nucleotides: TGTGCCAGCAGCGTAGATTTAGTCACAGATACGCAGTATTTT. Translating it yields CASSVDLVTDTQYF.

The gene calls are TRBV7-2 and TRBJ1-3; 7 bases match TRBD1. With V trimmed by 4 bases and J by 2 bases, 5 bases remained unmatched. This CDR3 has 15 amino acids. From germline, CDR1 is SGHTA and CDR2 FQGNSA. CDR3 protein: CASSSDTGAGNTIYF. DNA of the CDR3: TGTGCCAGCAGCTCAGACACAGGGGCTGGAAACACCATATATTTT.

This chain connects TRBV3-1 (or the pseudogene TRBV3-2) to TRBJ1-3; 7 bases are shared with TRBD1. Germline V gene data show CDR1 as LGHDT and CDR2 as YNNKEL (reference sequence). The CDR3 runs 15 residues. J lost 6 bases, V lost 2 bases, and 7 bases had no gene match. The CDR3 region is CASSQPGQRTNTIYF. The CDR3 DNA is TGTGCCAGCAGCCAACCGGGACAGAGGACAAACACCATATATTTT.

This chain uses TRBV7-3 with TRBJ2-2, with 8 bases matching TRBD2. Germline assignment: CDR1 SGHTA and CDR2 FQGTGA. The CDR3 has 17 amino acids. With 0 bases clipped from V and 4 bases from J, the junction kept 7 bases outside the gene matches. CDR3 coding DNA: TGTGCCAGCAGCTTAACCGGTAGCGGGGCCCCCACCGGGGAGCTGTTTTTT. Its protein product is CASSLTGSGAPTGELFF. Filled out from reference TRBV7-3 and TRBJ2-2, the complete variable domain reads GAGVSQTPSNKVTEKGKYVELRCDPISGHTALYWYRQSLGQGPEFLIYFQGTGAADDSGLPNDRFFAVRPEGSVSTLKIQRTERGDSAVYLCASSLTGSGAPTGELFFGEGSRLTVL.

The chain has TRBV7-2 and TRBJ2-3; D may match TRBD1 or TRBD2 (5 bases each). V gave up 4 bases and J gave up 0 bases, with 14 bases separating them. Germline CDR1 reads SGHTA; CDR2 reads FQGNSA. This CDR3 has 16 residues. The CDR3 DNA reads as TGTGCCAGCAGCTACCCCGGGACCCTGAGCACAGATACGCAGTATTTT. This codes for CASSYPGTLSTDTQYF.

CDR3 sequence reads: CASSLRAGRYGYTF. In nucleotides, the CDR3 is TGTGCCAGCAGTTTAAGGGCAGGGAGATATGGCTACACCTTC. The chain carries TRBV27 and TRBJ1-2, with D possibly TRBD1 on 5 matching bases. CDR3 length: 14 residues. Trimming took off 2 bases at V and 5 bases at J, with 12 bases between the two ends. Germline V lookup: CDR1 MNHEY, CDR2 SMNVEV (reference sequence).

The chain combines TRBV28 with TRBJ1-6; 9 nucleotides align to TRBD1. Looked up from germline, CDR1 is MDHEN and CDR2 is SYDVKM. V shed 4 bases and J 10 bases; nucleotides not matched to a gene: 5. This CDR3 spans 14 amino acids. CDR3 DNA: TGTGCCAGCAGTTATAGGACAGGGGTCTCACCCCTCCACTTT. This encodes CASSYRTGVSPLHF.

This rearrangement joins TRBV11-3 to TRBJ2-1, with TRBD2 matching 7 bases. V was clipped by 2 bases and J by 12 bases; unmatched bases: 10. The CDR3 sequence is 14 residues long. The germline V gene encodes CDR1 SGHNT and CDR2 YENEEA. For the CDR3, the DNA is TGTGCCAGCAGCTTAAGGCCTAGCGGCTCCGTGCAGTTCTTC. Encoded protein: CASSLRPSGSVQFF.

The chain has TRBV6-5 and TRBJ1-5, with a tentative D call TRBD1 (6 bases). The germline gives CDR1 MNHEY, CDR2 SVGAGI. V was shortened by 9 bases and J by 5 bases, with 11 bases between the two germline ends. This CDR3 contains 12 residues. In DNA, the CDR3 is TGTGCCAGTGGGGCAGGGGATCAGCCCCAGCATTTT. It specifies CASGAGDQPQHF.

The genes are TRBV7-9 and TRBJ2-6, with 7 bases matching TRBD1. V gave up 2 bases and J gave up 2 bases; unmatched junction bases: 6. The CDR3 is 17 residues long. Germline CDR1 is SEHNR and CDR2 is FQNEAQ (reference sequence). CDR3 protein: CASSLTQTGPGANVLTF. CDR3 bases: TGTGCCAGCAGCTTAACCCAGACAGGGCCTGGGGCCAACGTCCTGACTTTC.